The 29 T cell receptor beta chains below were found in one sample sequenced in a study of blood T cells in healthy people across ages. The authors ran a second PCR of about 7 to 12 cycles using a sample-barcoded 5' primer and a J-beta primer mix. Using its own MiXCR run on the 5' RACE reads, TCRdb lists one record per CDR3 protein. The sample lists some 1.5 million distinct CDR3 sequences; over 25% were seen once. The sample was blood. The receptors originated from a woman aged 25 to 39 in good health.

In this sample, this clonotype turned up a few times. The V call is TRBV6-6, the J call TRBJ1-1, with 10 nucleotides matching TRBD1. Unmatched junction bases numbered 13, after V lost 7 bases and J lost 5 bases. Germline assignment: CDR1 MNHNY and CDR2 SVGAGI (reference sequence). The length of the CDR3 is 16 residues. Here the CDR3 DNA reads TGTGCCAGCATCCGACAGGGGGCTCAAAGTGGTACTGAAGCTTTCTTT. This sequence encodes CASIRQGAQSGTEAFF.

The genes are TRBV11-2 and TRBJ2-5, with a tentative D call TRBD2 (7 bases). The CDR3 runs 16 residues. V was shortened by 3 bases and J by 11 bases, with 25 bases between the two germline ends. Germline V gene sequence: CDR1 SGHAT, CDR2 FQNNGV. The CDR3 is CASSLGASGERNEQYF. The DNA for the CDR3 is TGTGCCAGCAGCTTGGGGGCTAGCGGAGAAAGGAATGAGCAGTACTTC.

The V gene is TRBV12-5, the J gene TRBJ1-2; 8 nucleotides match TRBD1. The V and J ends lost 5 bases and 3 bases, in that order; junction bases with no gene match: 11. Per the germline V gene, CDR1 is LGHNT and CDR2 is FRNRAP. CDR3 length: 16 amino acids. The DNA of the CDR3 is TGTGCTAGTGGTGCGGCCCCGACAGGGGTCGACTATGGCTACACCTTC. Its translation is CASGAAPTGVDYGYTF.

In this sample, this clonotype turned up a few times. V and J are TRBV10-3 and TRBJ1-6; the D gene is possibly TRBD1 (5 bases). CDR3 size: 14 residues. Trimming took 2 bases from V and 14 from J, leaving 16 bases between them. CDR1 is ENHRY and CDR2 is SYGVKD in the germline V gene. The CDR3 spells CAISEGASTLALHF. The CDR3 DNA sequence: TGTGCCATCAGTGAGGGGGCCTCGACGTTGGCCCTCCACTTT.

This clonotype was counted a few times. The chain uses TRBV3-1 and TRBJ2-1, with TRBD2 identical over 8 bases. Germline CDR1 is LGHDT and CDR2 is YNNKEL (reference sequence). The CDR3 has 15 amino acids. J gave up 6 bases and V 4 bases, and 8 bases lay outside the gene matches. CDR3 residues: CASSRSGGEGNEQFF. The CDR3 DNA sequence: TGTGCCAGCAGCCGCAGCGGGGGAGAGGGCAATGAGCAGTTCTTC.

This clonotype was observed a handful of times. This rearrangement joins TRBV20-1 to TRBJ2-7, with D perhaps TRBD1 (5 bases). V lost 7 bases to trimming and J lost 12 bases, with 25 bases between them. Germline values: CDR1 DFQATT, CDR2 SNEGSKA (reference sequence). The CDR3 consists of 13 residues. The CDR3 nucleotides are TGCAGTGTCAGGTCATCAGGGATGGAGACCCTGTACTTC. This encodes CSVRSSGMETLYF.

Note on this clonotype: An end of the junction differs from the germline gene, which may be a read error. V is TRBV6-1 and J is TRBJ2-5; D may be TRBD1 (5 bases). Germline V lookup: CDR1 MNHNS, CDR2 SASEGT. The CDR3 extends over 15 amino acids. DNA for the CDR3: TGTGCCAGCAGCTTCGGACAAATGGACCAAGAGACCCAGGACTTC. It yields the protein CASSFGQMDQETQDF.

This clonotype appeared a few times. V and J are TRBV21-1 and TRBJ2-3; TRBD2, the table's D call, was not compared with the DNA. TRBV21-1 is designated a pseudogene. The CDR3 is 15 residues long. CDR3 loop: CASSKLAGAVDTQYF. As DNA, the CDR3 is TGTGCCAGCAGCAAGCTAGCGGGAGCGGTAGATACGCAGTATTTT.

The V gene is TRBV5-1, the J gene TRBJ2-7, with TRBD1 matching 10 bases. This CDR3 comprises 14 residues. V shed 4 bases, J shed 5 bases, and the junction held 6 bases outside the gene matches. CDR1 and CDR2 (germline): SGHRS, YFSETQ. CDR3 in amino acids: CASSKDRGHNEQYF. CDR3 sequence (DNA): TGCGCCAGCAGCAAAGACAGGGGGCATAACGAGCAGTACTTC.

Comment on this clonotype: One junction end disagrees with the germline gene, perhaps due to a read error. The gene calls are TRBV7-2 and TRBJ1-2; 10 bases agree with TRBD1. CDR1 is SGHTA and CDR2 is FQGNSA in the germline V gene. The CDR3 runs 16 residues. CDR3 bases: TGTGCCAGCAGCCTACAACACGCCGGGACAGGGGATGGCCACACCTTC. Amino acid sequence: CASSLQHAGTGDGHTF. The full variable domain, its missing parts supplied by reference TRBV7-2 and TRBJ1-2, is GAGVSQSPSNKVTEKGKDVELRCDPISGHTALYWYRQSLGQGLEFLIYFQGNSAPDKSGLPSDRFSAERTGGSVSTLTIQRTQQEDSAVYLCASSLQHAGTGDGHTFGSGTRLTVV.

The V and J genes are TRBV27 and TRBJ2-7, with D possibly TRBD2 on 6 matching bases. The CDR3 is made up of 15 amino acids. The germline V gene encodes CDR1 MNHEY and CDR2 SMNVEV (reference sequence). V lost 6 bases and J 0 bases, leaving 15 bases between the germline ends. In DNA form, the CDR3 reads TGTGCCAGCAGGCGCGGGACCCCAAGCTCCTACGAGCAGTACTTC. Translating it yields CASRRGTPSSYEQYF.

A remark on this clonotype: This may come from a read error, since a much larger clone is one base off. The gene calls are TRBV29-1 and TRBJ1-2; the D gene is possibly TRBD1 (5 bases). V dropped 7 bases and J dropped 5 bases, with 17 bases sitting between them. CDR3 size: 13 residues. Germline V lookup: CDR1 SQVTM, CDR2 ANQGSEA. DNA for the CDR3: TGCAGCGCTGGGACCGGGGCATTTTATGGCTACACCTTC. Translating gives CSAGTGAFYGYTF.

As for this clonotype: This clone may be a read error of a much larger clone one base away. The J gene is TRBJ2-7, the V gene TRBV10-3; 8 bases are shared with TRBD2. Germline V CDR1 and CDR2: ENHRY, SYGVKD. The CDR3 runs 15 residues. V lost 4 bases to trimming and J lost 4 bases; unmatched junction nucleotides: 9. Written as DNA, the CDR3 is TGTGCCATCAGTGGGGGACTAGTGGGAATATACGAGCAGTACTTC. Amino acid sequence: CAISGGLVGIYEQYF.

Comments on this clonotype: With a much larger clone just one base away, this may be a read error. As DNA, the CDR3 is TGTGCCAGCAGCCAGTCGAATGAGGAGACCCAGTTCTTC. Amino acids: CASSQSNEETQFF. The V call is TRBV4-2, the J call TRBJ2-1, with no clear D. The CDR3 sequence is 13 residues long. From germline, CDR1 is LGHNA and CDR2 YNFKEQ. V lost 3 bases and J 13 bases, leaving 16 bases between the germline ends.

This chain joins TRBV7-9 and TRBJ2-3; no reliable D call. CDR1 and CDR2 from the germline V gene are SEHNR and FQNEAQ (reference sequence). The ends were cut back, 6 bases at V and 0 bases at J, with 13 bases in the middle. The CDR3 is made up of 15 amino acids. The DNA of the CDR3 is TGTGCCAGCAGGAAAAACCAGGCTAGCACAGATACGCAGTATTTT. This codes for CASRKNQASTDTQYF.

This clonotype was counted only a few times. The chain carries TRBV12-3 or TRBV12-4 and TRBJ1-5; the match to TRBD1 covers 7 bases. The CDR3 contains 15 residues. V was pared by 1 base and J by 2 bases, with 2 bases of the junction left unmatched. In DNA form, the CDR3 reads TGTGCCAGCAGTTTAGGGGACAGCGGCAATCAGCCCCAGCATTTT. Its protein is CASSLGDSGNQPQHF.

The chain is built from TRBV19 and TRBJ2-3; the D call may be TRBD1 or TRBD2 (5 bases each). V shed 1 base and J shed 6 bases, with 14 bases lying between them. The germline CDR1 and CDR2 sequences are LNHDA and SQIVND (reference sequence). CDR3 length: 15 residues. Here the CDR3 reads CASSIGGVLRDTQYF. Written as DNA, the CDR3 is TGTGCCAGTAGTATAGGAGGGGTCCTCCGGGATACGCAGTATTTT. The full variable domain, in which reference TRBV19 and TRBJ2-3 provide the parts outside the CDR3, is DGGITQSPKYLFRKEGQNVTLSCEQNLNHDAMYWYRQDPGQGLRLIYYSQIVNDFQKGDIAEGYSVSREKKESFPLTVTSAQKNPTAFYLCASSIGGVLRDTQYFGPGTRLTVL.

CDR3 nucleotide sequence: TGTGCCAGCAGCTTAAGCGGGACTCATGTGGCAGATACGCAGTATTTT. Protein sequence: CASSLSGTHVADTQYF. V gene TRBV7-2 combines with J gene TRBJ2-3; TRBD2 matches at 7 bases. This CDR3 spans 16 amino acids. With 2 bases clipped from V and 4 bases from J, the junction kept 9 bases outside the gene matches. Per the germline V gene, CDR1 is SGHTA and CDR2 is FQGNSA.

CDR3 sequence reads: CATSWGSGGLYNEQFF. The CDR3 DNA sequence: TGTGCCACCTCCTGGGGGAGCGGGGGGCTCTACAATGAGCAGTTCTTC. The chain is built from TRBV27 and TRBJ2-1; 9 nucleotides line up with TRBD2. Losses at the gene ends were 10 bases for V and 3 bases for J; bases not matched to a gene: 13. The CDR3 runs 16 residues. Germline CDR1 is MNHEY and CDR2 is SMNVEV (reference sequence).

This clonotype was seen more than once but under ten times. The chain joins TRBV18 to TRBJ2-1; TRBD2 aligns across 14 bases. CDR3 size: 19 residues. The V gene's germline CDR1 is KGHSH and CDR2 LQKENI. J was trimmed by 1 base and V by 4 bases; bases with no gene match: 9. The CDR3 sequence is CASSLAPGLAGVSYNEQFF. The CDR3 DNA follows: TGTGCCAGCTCACTTGCTCCGGGACTAGCGGGAGTATCCTACAATGAGCAGTTCTTC.

This clonotype came up a few times. The chain employs TRBV30 and TRBJ2-5, with D unresolved. Trimming cost V 1 base and J 3 bases, with 9 bases left between them. The CDR3 has 13 amino acids. In germline, CDR1 is GTSNPN, CDR2 SVGIG (reference sequence). The CDR3 region has the DNA TGTGCCTGGAGTGCTGGAGTGAAAGAGACCCAGTACTTC. Translating gives CAWSAGVKETQYF.

V gene TRBV11-2 combines with J gene TRBJ1-1; possible D gene TRBD1, 5 bases. V lost 5 bases and J 6 bases, leaving 10 bases between the germline ends. The length of the CDR3 is 12 residues. CDR1 and CDR2 from the germline V gene are SGHAT and FQNNGV. Here the CDR3 reads CASSPGEAEAFF. The CDR3 DNA reads TGTGCCAGCAGCCCGGGGGAAGCTGAAGCTTTCTTT.

This clonotype was observed a handful of times. The rearrangement joins TRBV12-3 or TRBV12-4 to TRBJ2-1; 14 nucleotides agree with TRBD2. The ends lost 3 bases at V and 7 bases at J; junction bases unmatched: 8. This CDR3 comprises 17 residues. CDR3 region: CASSLDAGTSGRNEQFF. For the CDR3, the DNA is TGTGCCAGCAGTTTGGACGCCGGGACTAGCGGGAGAAATGAGCAGTTCTTC.

The sample holds many counts of this clonotype. This chain uses TRBV13 with TRBJ2-5, with D unclear. The CDR3 sequence is 14 residues long. Germline-derived CDR1 and CDR2 are PRHDT and FYEKMQ (reference sequence). V lost 5 bases to trimming and J lost 3 bases, with 13 bases between them. CDR3 sequence reads: CASSQRVGEETQYF. CDR3 sequence (DNA): TGTGCCAGCAGCCAAAGGGTCGGAGAAGAGACCCAGTACTTC. Together with reference TRBV13 and TRBJ2-5, the CDR3 gives the full variable domain: AAGVIQSPRHLIKEKRETATLKCYPIPRHDTVYWYQQGPGQDPQFLISFYEKMQSDKGSIPDRFSAQQFSDYHSELNMSSLELGDSALYFCASSQRVGEETQYFGPGTRLLVL.

This clonotype was seen a few times. This chain uses TRBV5-6 with TRBJ2-1, with TRBD2 matching 16 bases. J was trimmed by 7 bases and V by 4 bases; bases with no gene match: 29. The length of the CDR3 is 24 residues. Per germline, CDR1 SGHDT and CDR2 YYEEEE. CDR3 protein: CASSPRATHVVGTSGRAGKNEQFF. The CDR3 bases are TGTGCCAGCAGCCCCCGCGCAACTCATGTTGTCGGGACTAGCGGGAGGGCCGGGAAAAATGAGCAGTTCTTC.

V gene TRBV20-1 combines with J gene TRBJ2-4, with 9 bases matching TRBD2. With the DNA end fitting TRBJ2-7 better, the J assignment may be wrong. The germline gives CDR1 DFQATT, CDR2 SNEGSKA (reference sequence). The CDR3 is 14 amino acids. Here the CDR3 DNA reads TGCAGTGCTGGTCCTAGCGGGGCCTCCTACGAGCAGTACTTC. Its translation: CSAGPSGASYEQYF.

The V and J genes are TRBV12-5 and TRBJ1-1, with D unclear. Germline assignment: CDR1 LGHNT and CDR2 FRNRAP. This CDR3 has 17 residues. Trimming removed 4 bases from V and 1 base from J, with 19 bases in between. The CDR3 loop reads CASGSPLGSSTNTEAFF. The CDR3 DNA follows: TGTGCTAGTGGTTCACCTTTGGGGTCAAGCACGAACACTGAAGCTTTCTTT.

This clonotype has only a few counts. The CDR3 DNA is TGTGCCAGCAGCACGACGACAGGGCAGGGCTATGGCTACACCTTC. Amino acids: CASSTTTGQGYGYTF. The genes are TRBV7-9 and TRBJ1-2; 7 nucleotides match TRBD1. The CDR3 covers 15 residues. The junction had 10 bases not matched to a gene; V was cut back by 5 bases and J by 4 bases. CDR1 and CDR2 from the germline V gene are SEHNR and FQNEAQ (reference sequence).

Note on this clonotype: The junction shows a germline mismatch at one end, possibly a read error. This chain uses TRBV6-1 with TRBJ2-4; 8 bases agree with TRBD2. The germline V gene encodes CDR1 MNHNS and CDR2 SASEGT. The CDR3 covers 17 residues. This CDR3 reads CASSKAGDGGAKNIQYF. CDR3 bases: TGTGCCAGCAGTAAAGCGGGAGATGGTGGAGCCAAAAACATTCAGTACTTC.